The source of this TCR beta chain is a study of blood T cells in healthy people across ages. Study results and caveats: There was a strong correlation between TCR beta diversity and naive T cell percentage.

This CDR3 has 12 residues. Trimming took off 1 base at V and 3 bases at J, with 7 bases between the two ends. Germline assignment: CDR1 DFQATT and CDR2 SNEGSKA (reference sequence). For the second PCR, which ran for about 7 to 12 cycles, a sample-barcoded 5' primer and a J-beta primer mix were used. TCRdb passed the 5' RACE reads through MiXCR, listing each CDR3 protein once. The sample includes around 1,000,000 distinct CDR3 sequences, roughly 24% of them seen just once. On this clonotype itself: The antigen remains unidentified.

This sample also belongs to another study, concerning T cells of mothers and their children.

This clonotype originated in a girl under 10 years old in good health. The chain links TRBV20-1 to TRBJ2-7; no firm D call. The sample comprised blood. The CDR3 loop is CSARVSGYEQYF. CDR3 in DNA: TGCAGTGCTAGAGTTAGTGGCTACGAGCAGTACTTC.